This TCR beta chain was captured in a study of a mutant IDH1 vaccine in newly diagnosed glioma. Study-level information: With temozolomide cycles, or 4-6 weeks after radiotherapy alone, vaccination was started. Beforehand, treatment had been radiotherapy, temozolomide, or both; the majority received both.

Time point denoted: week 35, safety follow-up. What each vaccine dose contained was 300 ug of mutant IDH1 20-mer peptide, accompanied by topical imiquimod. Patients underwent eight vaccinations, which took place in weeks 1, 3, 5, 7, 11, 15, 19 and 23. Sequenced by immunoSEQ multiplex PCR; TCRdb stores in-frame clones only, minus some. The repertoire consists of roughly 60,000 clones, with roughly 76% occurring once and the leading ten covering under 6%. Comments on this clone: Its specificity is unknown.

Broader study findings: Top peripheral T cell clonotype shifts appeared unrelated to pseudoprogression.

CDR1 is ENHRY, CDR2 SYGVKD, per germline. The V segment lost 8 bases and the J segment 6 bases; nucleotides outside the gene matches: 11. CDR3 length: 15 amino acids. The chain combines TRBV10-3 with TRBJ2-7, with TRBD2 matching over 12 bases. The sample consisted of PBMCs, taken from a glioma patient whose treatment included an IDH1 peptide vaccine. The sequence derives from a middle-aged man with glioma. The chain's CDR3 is CAIGGLAGGPSEQYF. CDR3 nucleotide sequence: TGTGCCATCGGGGGCCTAGCGGGGGGGCCCTCCGAGCAGTACTTC.